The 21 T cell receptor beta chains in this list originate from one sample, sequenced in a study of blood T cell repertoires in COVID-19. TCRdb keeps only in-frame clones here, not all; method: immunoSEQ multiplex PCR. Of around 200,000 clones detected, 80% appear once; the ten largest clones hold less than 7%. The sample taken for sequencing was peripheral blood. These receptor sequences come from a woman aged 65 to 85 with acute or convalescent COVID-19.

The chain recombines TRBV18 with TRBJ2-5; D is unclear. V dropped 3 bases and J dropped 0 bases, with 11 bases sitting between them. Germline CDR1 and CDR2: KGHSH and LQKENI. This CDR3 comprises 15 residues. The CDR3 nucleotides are TGTGCCAGCTCACCCATCCCCACAGACCAAGAGACCCAGTACTTC. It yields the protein CASSPIPTDQETQYF.

Here the CDR3 DNA reads TGTGCCAGCAGTAAGGGACATTCGGATGGCTACACCTTC. It translates to CASSKGHSDGYTF. V and J are TRBV6-5 and TRBJ1-2; tentative D call: TRBD1 (6 bases). V dropped 5 bases and J dropped 6 bases, with 13 bases sitting between them. The length of the CDR3 is 13 residues. CDR1 is MNHEY and CDR2 is SVGAGI in the germline V gene.

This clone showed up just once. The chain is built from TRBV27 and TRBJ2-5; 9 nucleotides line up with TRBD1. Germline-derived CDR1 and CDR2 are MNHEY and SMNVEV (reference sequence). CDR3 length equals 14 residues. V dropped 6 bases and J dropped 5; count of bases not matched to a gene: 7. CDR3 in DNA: TGTGCCAGCAGCCGGGACAGGGTTGGTGAGACCCAGTACTTC. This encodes CASSRDRVGETQYF.

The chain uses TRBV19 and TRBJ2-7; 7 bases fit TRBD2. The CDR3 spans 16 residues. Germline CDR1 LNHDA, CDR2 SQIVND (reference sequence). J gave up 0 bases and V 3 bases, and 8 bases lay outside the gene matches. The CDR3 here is CASSIATGGSSYEQYF. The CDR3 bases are TGTGCCAGTAGTATTGCCACCGGGGGGAGCTCCTACGAGCAGTACTTC. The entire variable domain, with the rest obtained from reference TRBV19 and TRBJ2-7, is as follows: DGGITQSPKYLFRKEGQNVTLSCEQNLNHDAMYWYRQDPGQGLRLIYYSQIVNDFQKGDIAEGYSVSREKKESFPLTVTSAQKNPTAFYLCASSIATGGSSYEQYFGPGTRLTVT.

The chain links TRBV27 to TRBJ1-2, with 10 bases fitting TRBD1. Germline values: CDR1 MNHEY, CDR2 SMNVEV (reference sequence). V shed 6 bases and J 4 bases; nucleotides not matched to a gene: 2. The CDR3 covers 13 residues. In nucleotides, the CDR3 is TGTGCCAGCAGGCGGACAGGGGGCTATGGCTACACCTTC. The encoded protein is CASRRTGGYGYTF.

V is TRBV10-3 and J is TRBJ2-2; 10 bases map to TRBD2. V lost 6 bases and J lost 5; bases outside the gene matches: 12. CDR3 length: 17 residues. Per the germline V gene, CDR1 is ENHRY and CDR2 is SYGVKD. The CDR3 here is CAIRGGLAGAGTGELFF. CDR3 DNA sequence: TGTGCCATCAGGGGGGGGCTAGCGGGAGCTGGGACCGGGGAGCTGTTTTTT.

The CDR3 region has the DNA TGTGCCAGCAGCTTCGGGAACAGGGCCGAATCACCCCTCCACTTT. It is translated as CASSFGNRAESPLHF. J is TRBJ1-6 and V is TRBV11-2; TRBD1 is a possible D gene (6 bases). The CDR3 totals 15 residues. Looked up from germline, CDR1 is SGHAT and CDR2 is FQNNGV. The V gene lost 3 bases and the J gene lost 10 bases, with 16 bases spanning the gap.

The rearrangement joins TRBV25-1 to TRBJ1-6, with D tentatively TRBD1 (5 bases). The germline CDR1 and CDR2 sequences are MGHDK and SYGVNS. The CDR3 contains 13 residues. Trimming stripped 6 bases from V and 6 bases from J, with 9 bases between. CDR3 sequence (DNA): TGTGCCAGCAGGGACACTTTTAATTCACCCCTCCACTTT. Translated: CASRDTFNSPLHF.

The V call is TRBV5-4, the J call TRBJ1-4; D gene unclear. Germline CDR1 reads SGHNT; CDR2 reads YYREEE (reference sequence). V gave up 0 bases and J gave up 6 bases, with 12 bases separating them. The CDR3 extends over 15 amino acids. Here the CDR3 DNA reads TGTGCCAGCAGCTTGGTGCCAGTGCAGGATGAAAAACTGTTTTTT. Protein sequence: CASSLVPVQDEKLFF.

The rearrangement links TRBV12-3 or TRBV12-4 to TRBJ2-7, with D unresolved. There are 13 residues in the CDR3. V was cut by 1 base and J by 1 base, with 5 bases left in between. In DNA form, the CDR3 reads TGTGCCAGCAGTTTAGTACAGTCCTACGAGCAGTACTTC. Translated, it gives CASSLVQSYEQYF.

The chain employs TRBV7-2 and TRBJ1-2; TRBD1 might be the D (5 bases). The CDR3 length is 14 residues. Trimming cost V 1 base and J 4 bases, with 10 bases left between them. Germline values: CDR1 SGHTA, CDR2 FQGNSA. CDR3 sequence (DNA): TGTGCCAGCAGCTTAGGGGGCTGGGCCTATGGCTACACCTTC. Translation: CASSLGGWAYGYTF.

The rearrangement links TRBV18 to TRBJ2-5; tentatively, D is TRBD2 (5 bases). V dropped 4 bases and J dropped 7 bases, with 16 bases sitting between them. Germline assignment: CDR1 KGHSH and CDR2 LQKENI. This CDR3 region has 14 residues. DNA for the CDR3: TGTGCCAGCTCACTCACGACCGGGGTGGGGACCCAGTACTTC. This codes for CASSLTTGVGTQYF. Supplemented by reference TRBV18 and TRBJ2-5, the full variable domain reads NAGVMQNPRHLVRRRGQEARLRCSPMKGHSHVYWYRQLPEEGLKFMVYLQKENIIDESGMPKERFSAEFPKEGPSILRIQQVVRGDSAAYFCASSLTTGVGTQYFGPGTRLLVL.

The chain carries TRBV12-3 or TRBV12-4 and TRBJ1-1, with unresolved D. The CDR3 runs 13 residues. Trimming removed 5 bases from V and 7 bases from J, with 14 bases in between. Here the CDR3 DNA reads TGTGCCAGCAGTAAACCGGTAGCGAATGAAGCTTTCTTT. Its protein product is CASSKPVANEAFF.

The DNA of the CDR3 is TGTGCTAGTGGTTTGTCGTCAGGGTTTGAGCAGTTCTTC. It codes for CASGLSSGFEQFF. This chain uses TRBV12-5 with TRBJ2-1, with D possibly TRBD1 on 5 matching bases. Trimming stripped 2 bases from V and 9 bases from J, with 11 bases between. Germline-derived CDR1 and CDR2 are LGHNT and FRNRAP. CDR3 length equals 13 residues. Full variable domain (outside the CDR3, taken from reference TRBV12-5 and TRBJ2-1): DARVTQTPRHKVTEMGQEVTMRCQPILGHNTVFWYRQTMMQGLELLAYFRNRAPLDDSGMPKDRFSAEMPDATLATLKIQPSEPRDSAVYFCASGLSSGFEQFFGPGTRLTVL.

Here the CDR3 DNA reads TGTGCCAGCAGCTTAGCTGGGGGCACGGCCACCGGGGAGCTGTTTTTT. Its translation: CASSLAGGTATGELFF. V usage is TRBV11-2 and J usage is TRBJ2-2, with D perhaps TRBD1 (6 bases). The V end was cut by 1 base, the J end by 4 bases, with 13 bases between. This CDR3 has 16 residues. Germline-derived CDR1 and CDR2 are SGHAT and FQNNGV.

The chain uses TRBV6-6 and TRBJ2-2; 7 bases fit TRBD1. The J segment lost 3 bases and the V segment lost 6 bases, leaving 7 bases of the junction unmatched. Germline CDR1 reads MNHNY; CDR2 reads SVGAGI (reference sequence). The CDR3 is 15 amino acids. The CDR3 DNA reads TGTGCCAGCAGACCTGGGGACAGAGACACCGGGGAGCTGTTTTTT. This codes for CASRPGDRDTGELFF.

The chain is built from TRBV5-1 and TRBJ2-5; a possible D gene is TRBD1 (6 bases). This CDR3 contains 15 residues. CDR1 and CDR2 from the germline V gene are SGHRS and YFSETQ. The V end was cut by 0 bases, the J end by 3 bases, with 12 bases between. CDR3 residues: CASSLAVAGEETQYF. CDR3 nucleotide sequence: TGCGCCAGCAGCTTGGCCGTGGCAGGGGAAGAGACCCAGTACTTC.

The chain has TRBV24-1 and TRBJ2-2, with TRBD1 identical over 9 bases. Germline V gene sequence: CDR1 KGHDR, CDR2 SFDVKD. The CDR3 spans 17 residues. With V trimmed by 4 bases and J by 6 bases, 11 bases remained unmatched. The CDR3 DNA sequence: TGTGCCACCAGTGACCCCGGACAGGGGAAGTTGTCCGGGGAGCTGTTTTTT. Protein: CATSDPGQGKLSGELFF.

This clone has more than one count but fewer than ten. The CDR3 DNA follows: TGTGCCAGCAGCGAGGACAGCGGTCAGCCCCAGCATTTT. Protein: CASSEDSGQPQHF. V usage is TRBV2 and J usage is TRBJ1-5; D possibly corresponds to TRBD1 (6 bases). Germline values: CDR1 SNHLY, CDR2 FYNNEI. The CDR3 has 13 residues. V was trimmed by 6 bases and J by 6 bases, leaving 12 bases between them.

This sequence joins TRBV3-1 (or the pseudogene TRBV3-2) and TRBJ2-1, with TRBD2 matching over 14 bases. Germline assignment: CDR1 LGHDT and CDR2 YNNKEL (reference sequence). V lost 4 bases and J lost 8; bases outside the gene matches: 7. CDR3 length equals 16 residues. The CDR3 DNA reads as TGTGCCAGCAGCCCGCCCGGGACTAGCGGGAGCTATGAGCAGTTCTTC. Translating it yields CASSPPGTSGSYEQFF.

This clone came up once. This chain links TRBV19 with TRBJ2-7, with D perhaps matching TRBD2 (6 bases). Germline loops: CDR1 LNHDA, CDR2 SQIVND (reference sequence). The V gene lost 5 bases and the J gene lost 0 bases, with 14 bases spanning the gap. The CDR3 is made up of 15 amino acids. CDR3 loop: CASSVAGGFSYEQYF. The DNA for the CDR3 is TGTGCCAGTAGTGTAGCCGGGGGATTCTCCTACGAGCAGTACTTC.